This T cell receptor (beta chain) appears in the sequencing data of a study of OX40 agonist ivuxolimab in advanced cancers. Study-wide context: Males comprised roughly four fifths of the group, whose mean age was approximately 60 years (range roughly 23 to 90). Therapy given before enrollment (anti-PD-1, anti-PD-L1 or anti-CTLA-4) was allowed, and over 35% had some.

Only in-frame clones appear in the TCRdb table, and some are missing; sequencing was by immunoSEQ multiplex PCR. The profile shows 60,000 to 70,000 clones, roughly nine tenths of them singletons. General study points: On average, CD8+ T cells had more expanded clones than CD4+. Some patients who did not respond also had low normalized T-cell clonal expansion.

Germline lookup yields CDR1 MNHEY and CDR2 SMNVEV (reference sequence). Germline trimming cut 6 bases from V and 1 base from J; bases unmatched to any gene: 7. The CDR3 runs to 15 residues. About this clone: Its target is unknown.

The TCR sequence derives from an adult with an advanced solid tumor such as melanoma, head and neck, liver or kidney cancer. The sample was CD4+ or CD8+ T cells sorted from blood, taken in a trial of the OX40 agonist ivuxolimab. This chain connects TRBV27 to TRBJ2-3; TRBD1 matches 7 bases. The CDR3 sequence: CASSLGGQGTDTQYF. The DNA for the CDR3 is TGTGCCAGCAGCCTCGGAGGACAGGGCACAGATACGCAGTATTTT.